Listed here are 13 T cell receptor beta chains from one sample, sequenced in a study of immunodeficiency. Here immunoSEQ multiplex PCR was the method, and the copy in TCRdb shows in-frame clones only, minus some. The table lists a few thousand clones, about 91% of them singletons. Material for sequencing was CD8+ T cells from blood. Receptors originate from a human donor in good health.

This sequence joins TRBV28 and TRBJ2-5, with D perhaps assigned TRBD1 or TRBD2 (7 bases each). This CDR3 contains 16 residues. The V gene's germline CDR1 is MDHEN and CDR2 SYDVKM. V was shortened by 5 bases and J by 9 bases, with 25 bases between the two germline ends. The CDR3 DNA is TGTGCCAGCAGTGACCCCGACAGGGAGGGTCAGAAGGCCCAGTACTTC. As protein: CASSDPDREGQKAQYF.

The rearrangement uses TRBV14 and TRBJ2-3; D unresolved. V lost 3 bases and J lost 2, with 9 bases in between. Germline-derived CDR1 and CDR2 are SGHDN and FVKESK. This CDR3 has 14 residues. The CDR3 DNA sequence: TGTGCCAGCAGCCAGAGGAGACACACAGATACGCAGTATTTT. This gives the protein CASSQRRHTDTQYF.

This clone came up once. CDR3 nucleotide sequence: TGTGCCAGCAGCTTGTCGTTGCTAGGGACACCATACGAGCAGTACTTC. Translation gives CASSLSLLGTPYEQYF. This chain joins TRBV7-9 and TRBJ2-7; TRBD1 is a possible D gene (6 bases). The CDR3 extends over 16 amino acids. V lost 3 bases and J 4 bases, leaving 19 bases between the germline ends. Germline values: CDR1 SEHNR, CDR2 FQNEAQ (reference sequence).

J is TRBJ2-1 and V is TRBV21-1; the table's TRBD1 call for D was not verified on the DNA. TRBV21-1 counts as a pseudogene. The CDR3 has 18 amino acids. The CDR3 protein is CASSKCEGQGARDNEQFF. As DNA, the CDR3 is TGTGCCAGCAGCAAATGCGAGGGACAGGGGGCGCGGGACAATGAGCAGTTCTTC.

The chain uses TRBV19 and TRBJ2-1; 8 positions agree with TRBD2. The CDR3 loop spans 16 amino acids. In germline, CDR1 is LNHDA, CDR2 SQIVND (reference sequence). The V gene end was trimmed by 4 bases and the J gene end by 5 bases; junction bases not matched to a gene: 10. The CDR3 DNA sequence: TGTGCCAGTAGTAGGACTAGCTTGCGAAGAGACAATGAGCAGTTCTTC. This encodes CASSRTSLRRDNEQFF.

This chain's CDR3 is CATRDPGYNEQFF. The CDR3 nucleotides are TGTGCCACCAGGGACCCCGGATACAATGAGCAGTTCTTC. The chain uses TRBV15 and TRBJ2-1; D gene ambiguous. Germline lookup yields CDR1 LNHNV and CDR2 YYDKDF (reference sequence). Trimming pared 6 bases from V and 4 bases from J, leaving 10 bases between. The CDR3 covers 13 residues.

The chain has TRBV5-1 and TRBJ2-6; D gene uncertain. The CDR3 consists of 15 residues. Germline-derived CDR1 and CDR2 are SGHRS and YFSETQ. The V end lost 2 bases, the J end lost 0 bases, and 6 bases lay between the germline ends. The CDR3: CASSLEDSGANVLTF. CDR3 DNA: TGCGCCAGCAGCTTAGAAGACTCTGGGGCCAACGTCCTGACTTTC.

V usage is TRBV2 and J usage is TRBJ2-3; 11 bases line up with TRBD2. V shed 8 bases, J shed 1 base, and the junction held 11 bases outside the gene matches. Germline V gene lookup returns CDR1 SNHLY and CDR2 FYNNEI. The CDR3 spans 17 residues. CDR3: CASLETSGALGTDTQYF. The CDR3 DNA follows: TGTGCCAGCTTAGAGACTAGCGGGGCCTTAGGCACAGATACGCAGTATTTT.

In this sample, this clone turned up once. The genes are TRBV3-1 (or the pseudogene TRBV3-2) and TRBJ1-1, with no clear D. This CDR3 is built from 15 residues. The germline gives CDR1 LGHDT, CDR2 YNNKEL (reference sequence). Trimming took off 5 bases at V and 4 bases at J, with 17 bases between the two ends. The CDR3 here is CASSYLTSPGTEAFF. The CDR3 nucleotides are TGTGCCAGCAGCTATCTGACTTCTCCCGGCACTGAAGCTTTCTTT.

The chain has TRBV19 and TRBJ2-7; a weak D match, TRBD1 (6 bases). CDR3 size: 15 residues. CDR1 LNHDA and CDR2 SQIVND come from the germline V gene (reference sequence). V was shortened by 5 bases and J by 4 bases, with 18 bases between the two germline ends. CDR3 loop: CASSQGLARIYEQYF. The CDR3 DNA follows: TGTGCCAGTAGTCAGGGGCTGGCTAGGATTTACGAGCAGTACTTC. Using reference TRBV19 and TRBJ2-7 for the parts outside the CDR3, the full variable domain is DGGITQSPKYLFRKEGQNVTLSCEQNLNHDAMYWYRQDPGQGLRLIYYSQIVNDFQKGDIAEGYSVSREKKESFPLTVTSAQKNPTAFYLCASSQGLARIYEQYFGPGTRLTVT.

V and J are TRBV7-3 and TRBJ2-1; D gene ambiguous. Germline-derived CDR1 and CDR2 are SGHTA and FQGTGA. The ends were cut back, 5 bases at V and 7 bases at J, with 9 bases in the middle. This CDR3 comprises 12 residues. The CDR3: CASSLKGNEQFF. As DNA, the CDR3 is TGTGCCAGCAGCCTAAAGGGAAATGAGCAGTTCTTC.

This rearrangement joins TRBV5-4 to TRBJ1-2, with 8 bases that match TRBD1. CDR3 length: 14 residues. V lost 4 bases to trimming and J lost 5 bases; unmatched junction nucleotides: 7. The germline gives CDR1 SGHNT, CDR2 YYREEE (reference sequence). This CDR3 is CASSQGAASYGYTF. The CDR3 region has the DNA TGTGCCAGCAGCCAGGGGGCAGCATCATATGGCTACACCTTC.

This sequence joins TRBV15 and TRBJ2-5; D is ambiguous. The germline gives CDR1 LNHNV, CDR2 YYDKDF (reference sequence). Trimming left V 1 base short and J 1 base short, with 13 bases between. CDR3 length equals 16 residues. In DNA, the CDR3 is TGTGCCACCAGCAGAGCATCACGGTTGGGCCAAGAGACCCAGTACTTC. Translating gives CATSRASRLGQETQYF.